This TCR beta chain was captured by sequencing in a study of blood T cell repertoires in COVID-19. Study details: The United States, Italy and Spain provided the acute and convalescent COVID-19 samples.

The length of the CDR3 is 15 residues. CDR1 is SGHVS, CDR2 FNYEAQ, per germline. With V trimmed by 7 bases and J by 2 bases, 9 bases remained unmatched. In the original processing: Quantification of nucleated cells was approximated via reference gene primer amplification. Only in-frame clones appear in the TCRdb table, and some are missing; sequencing was by immunoSEQ multiplex PCR. That table furnishes V, J and clone size, whereas the DNA furnished D and trimming. In the table there are 200,000 to 250,000 clones, 70% to 90% of which are singletons. The chain couples TRBV7-6 to TRBJ2-3; 7 bases match TRBD2. The material sequenced was peripheral blood. This receptor was obtained from a woman aged 18 to 35 who had recovered from COVID-19. The DNA for the CDR3 is TGTGCCAGCAAACCGAGCGGGGCCAACACAGATACGCAGTATTTT. This gives the protein CASKPSGANTDTQYF.